This T cell receptor (beta chain) was captured by sequencing in a study of blood T cell repertoires in COVID-19. Study at large: The United States, Italy and Spain supplied acute and convalescent COVID-19 samples. The analysed material was cDNA or gDNA that came from T cells, B-cell-depleted T cells, or PBMCs.

Authors' methods: For nucleated cells, counts were estimated from reference gene primer amplification. Sequencing used immunoSEQ multiplex PCR; TCRdb keeps in-frame clones, though not all of them. V, J and clone size derive from that table, while D and trimming were established from the DNA sequence. Seen here are around 60,000 clones, roughly 84% observed once, and the top ten hold approximately 16%. This CDR3 has 15 amino acids. Per the germline V gene, CDR1 is SGDLS and CDR2 is YYNGEE. The V end was cut by 5 bases, the J end by 0 bases, with 12 bases between. Seattle-derived patients entered the study during active infection and were followed longitudinally.

The TCR sequence derives from a man in his sixties with COVID-19, enrolled during active disease. The chain recombines TRBV9 with TRBJ2-1, with D possibly being TRBD1 (7 bases). What was sequenced was peripheral blood. This chain's CDR3 is CASRAGGSSYNEQFF. The CDR3 nucleotides read TGTGCCAGCAGAGCAGGGGGGAGCTCCTACAATGAGCAGTTCTTC. The full variable domain, in which reference TRBV9 and TRBJ2-1 provide the parts outside the CDR3, is DSGVTQTPKHLITATGQRVTLRCSPRSGDLSVYWYQQSLDQGLQFLIQYYNGEERAKGNILERFSAQQFPDLHSELNLSSLELGDSALYFCASRAGGSSYNEQFFGPGTRLTVL.